The rows below give T cell receptor beta chains drawn from one sample of a study of identical twins. MiXCR, applied by TCRdb to the 5' RACE reads, yields one record per CDR3 protein. The profile shows a few hundred thousand distinct CDR3 sequences, 24% of them singletons. These same records also appear under a second study, on T cells expressing NK-cell markers.

Sequenced sample: CD4+ T cells sorted from blood. Receptors were obtained from a woman aged 18-29 years in good health. Both conserved end residues are part of each CDR3. Fields, in order: J gene, D gene, clone size, V gene, CDR3 protein, CDR3 DNA. The D gene is left open where the match is weak. Size is omitted from some rows. Given values are once, few, many or a class for expanded clones.

j_gene: TRBJ1-3
d_gene: -
abundance: -
v_gene: TRBV20-1
CDR3aa: CSARFGPPGRDTIYF
CDR3nt: TGCAGTGCTAGATTCGGACCACCAGGTCGGGACACCATATATTTT

j_gene: TRBJ2-1
d_gene: -
abundance: many
v_gene: TRBV12-3/TRBV12-4
CDR3aa: CASSFTAAAYNEQFF
CDR3nt: TGTGCCAGCAGTTTCACTGCGGCGGCCTACAATGAGCAGTTCTTC

j_gene: TRBJ2-3
d_gene: -
abundance: few
v_gene: TRBV20-1
CDR3aa: CSARWGTTDTQYF
CDR3nt: TGCAGTGCTAGATGGGGGACCACAGATACGCAGTATTTT

j_gene: TRBJ1-2
d_gene: -
abundance: -
v_gene: TRBV7-9
CDR3aa: CASSLGRAQGGYTF
CDR3nt: TGTGCCAGCAGCCTCGGGAGGGCCCAGGGTGGCTACACCTTC

j_gene: TRBJ1-1
d_gene: -
abundance: -
v_gene: TRBV5-6
CDR3aa: CASSLAPGALNTEAFF
CDR3nt: TGTGCCAGCAGCTTGGCCCCGGGGGCACTGAACACTGAAGCTTTCTTT

j_gene: TRBJ2-7
d_gene: -
abundance: -
v_gene: TRBV29-1
CDR3aa: CSVSRRLVDEQYF
CDR3nt: TGCAGCGTCTCCAGGAGGTTGGTCGACGAGCAGTACTTC

j_gene: TRBJ2-7
d_gene: TRBD1
abundance: few
v_gene: TRBV29-1
CDR3aa: CSVGDRGREQYF
CDR3nt: TGCAGCGTTGGGGACAGGGGGCGCGAGCAGTACTTC

j_gene: TRBJ2-3
d_gene: -
abundance: few
v_gene: TRBV5-1
CDR3aa: CASSLGGFADTQYF
CDR3nt: TGCGCCAGCAGCTTGGGGGGGTTCGCAGATACGCAGTATTTT

j_gene: TRBJ2-7
d_gene: TRBD2
abundance: -
v_gene: TRBV20-1
CDR3aa: CSAPGTRDEQYF
CDR3nt: TGCAGTGCCCCCGGGACTAGGGACGAGCAGTACTTC

j_gene: TRBJ2-5
d_gene: TRBD1
abundance: few
v_gene: TRBV29-1
CDR3aa: CSVESTGAWEYF
CDR3nt: TGCAGCGTTGAATCGACAGGGGCTTGGGAGTACTTC

j_gene: TRBJ1-1
d_gene: -
abundance: -
v_gene: TRBV5-1
CDR3aa: CASSLNYYEAFF
CDR3nt: TGCGCCAGCAGCTTGAATTATTATGAAGCTTTCTTT

j_gene: TRBJ2-5
d_gene: TRBD1
abundance: -
v_gene: TRBV19
CDR3aa: CASTPGGSETQYF
CDR3nt: TGTGCCAGTACTCCAGGGGGATCAGAGACCCAGTACTTC

j_gene: TRBJ2-1
d_gene: TRBD2
abundance: -
v_gene: TRBV9
CDR3aa: CASSPLTSGADNEQFF
CDR3nt: TGTGCCAGCAGCCCTCTTACTAGCGGGGCAGACAATGAGCAGTTCTTC

j_gene: TRBJ2-7
d_gene: TRBD2
abundance: -
v_gene: TRBV20-1
CDR3aa: CSAREGTRDYEQYF
CDR3nt: TGCAGTGCTAGAGAAGGGACTAGGGACTACGAGCAGTACTTC